This T cell receptor beta chain appears in the sequencing data of a study of shared clonotypes between healthy human individuals. Study observations and caveats: Some naive CD4 clonotypes, 4% to 6%, turned up in common across several donors. Only blood samples were collected, and tissue repertoires likely differ.

Looked up from germline, CDR1 is SNHLY and CDR2 is FYNNEI. Trimming took off 8 bases at V and 2 bases at J, with 7 bases between the two ends. CDR3 size: 12 residues. Remarks on this clone: Its antigen is as yet unknown. The sample has other DNA sequences that encode this CDR3 too.

The repertoire was sequenced with immunoSEQ multiplex PCR; TCRdb's copy has only in-frame clones and lacks some. The data contain around 1,000,000 clones, 60% to 80% of them singletons. This clonotype was obtained from a man between 18 and 29 years old in good health. Some clones in this sample may be carry-over from other donors' samples. The chain recombines TRBV2 with TRBJ1-5; a weak D match, TRBD1 (6 bases). Specimen: memory CD4+ T cells from PBMCs. Subset described: CD45RA-negative fraction. The CDR3 here is CASAGGNQPQHF. CDR3 DNA sequence: TGTGCCAGCGCAGGGGGCAATCAGCCCCAGCATTTT.